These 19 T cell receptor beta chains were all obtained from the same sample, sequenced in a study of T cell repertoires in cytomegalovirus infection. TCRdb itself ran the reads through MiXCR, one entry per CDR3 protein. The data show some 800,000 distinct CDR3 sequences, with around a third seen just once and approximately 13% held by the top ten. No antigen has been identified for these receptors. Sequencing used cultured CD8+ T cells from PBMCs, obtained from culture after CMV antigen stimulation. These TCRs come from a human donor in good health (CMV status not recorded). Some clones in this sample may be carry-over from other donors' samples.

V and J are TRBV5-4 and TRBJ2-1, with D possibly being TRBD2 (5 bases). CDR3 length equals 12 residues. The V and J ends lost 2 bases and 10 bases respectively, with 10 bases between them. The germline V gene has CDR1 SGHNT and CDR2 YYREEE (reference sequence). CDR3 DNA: TGTGCCAGCAGCTTCGAGCGGTGGGAGCAGTTCTTC. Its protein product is CASSFERWEQFF. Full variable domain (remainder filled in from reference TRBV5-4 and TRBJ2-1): ETGVTQSPTHLIKTRGQQVTLRCSSQSGHNTVSWYQQALGQGPQFIFQYYREEENGRGNFPPRFSGLQFPNYSSELNVNALELDDSALYLCASSFERWEQFFGPGTRLTVL.

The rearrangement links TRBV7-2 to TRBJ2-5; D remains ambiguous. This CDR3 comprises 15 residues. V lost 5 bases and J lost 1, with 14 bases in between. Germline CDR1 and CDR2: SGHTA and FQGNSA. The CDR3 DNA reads TGTGCCAGCAGCCCCCGTGTTGTCCGCCAAGAGACCCAGTACTTC. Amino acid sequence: CASSPRVVRQETQYF.

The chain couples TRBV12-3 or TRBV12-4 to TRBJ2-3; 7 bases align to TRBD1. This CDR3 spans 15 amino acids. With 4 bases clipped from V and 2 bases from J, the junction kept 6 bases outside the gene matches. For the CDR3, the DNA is TGTGCCAGCAGTTACGGGACAGTACTCACAGATACGCAGTATTTT. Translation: CASSYGTVLTDTQYF.

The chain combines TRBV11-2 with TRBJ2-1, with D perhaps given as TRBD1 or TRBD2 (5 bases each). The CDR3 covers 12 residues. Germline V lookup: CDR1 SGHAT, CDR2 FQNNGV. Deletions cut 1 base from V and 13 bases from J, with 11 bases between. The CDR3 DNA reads TGTGCCAGCAGCTTAGGTGGGGGATACCAGTTCTTC. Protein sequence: CASSLGGGYQFF.

The CDR3 protein is CSVEGGGEAFF. CDR3 DNA sequence: TGCAGCGTTGAAGGGGGGGGTGAAGCTTTCTTT. The rearrangement links TRBV29-1 to TRBJ1-1, with D possibly matching TRBD1 (5 bases). Germline V gives CDR1 SQVTM, CDR2 ANQGSEA. The CDR3 has 11 residues. Trimming cost V 1 base and J 7 bases, with 7 bases left between them.

In DNA form, the CDR3 reads TGTGCCAGCAGCCCGTTCCAGGGGGCAAGGGAGACCCAGTACTTC. Translated, it gives CASSPFQGARETQYF. The chain carries TRBV7-8 and TRBJ2-5, with 8 bases aligning to TRBD1. CDR3 length: 15 residues. CDR1 is SGHVS, CDR2 FQNEAQ, per germline. V lost 5 bases, J lost 5 bases, and 10 bases stayed unmatched.

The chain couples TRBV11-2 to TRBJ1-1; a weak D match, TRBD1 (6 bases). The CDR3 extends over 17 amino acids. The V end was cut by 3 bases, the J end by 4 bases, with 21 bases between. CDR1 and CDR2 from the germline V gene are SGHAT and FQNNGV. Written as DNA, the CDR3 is TGTGCCAGCAGCTTTTGGGACACCAAAGGTCGGGCCACTGAAGCTTTCTTT. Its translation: CASSFWDTKGRATEAFF.

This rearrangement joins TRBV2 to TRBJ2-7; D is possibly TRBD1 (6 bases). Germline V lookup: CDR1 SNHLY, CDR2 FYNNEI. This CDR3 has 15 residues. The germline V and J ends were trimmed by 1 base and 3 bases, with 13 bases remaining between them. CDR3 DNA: TGTGCCAGCAGTGAAGTAGACAGGCTCTTCTACGAGCAGTACTTC. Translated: CASSEVDRLFYEQYF.

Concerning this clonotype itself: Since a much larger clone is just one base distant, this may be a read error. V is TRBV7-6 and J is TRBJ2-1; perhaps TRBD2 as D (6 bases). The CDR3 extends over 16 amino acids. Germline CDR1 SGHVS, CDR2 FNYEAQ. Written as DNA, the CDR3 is TGTACCAGCAGCTTAGGAGGGGACGCCCGGTTCAATGAGCAGTTCTTC. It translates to CTSSLGGDARFNEQFF.

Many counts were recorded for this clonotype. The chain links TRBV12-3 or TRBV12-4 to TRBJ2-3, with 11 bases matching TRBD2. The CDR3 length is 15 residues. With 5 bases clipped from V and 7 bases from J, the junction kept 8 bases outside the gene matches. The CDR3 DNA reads TGTGCCAGCAGTCATTTAGCGGGGGGGCAATATACGCAGTATTTT. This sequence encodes CASSHLAGGQYTQYF.

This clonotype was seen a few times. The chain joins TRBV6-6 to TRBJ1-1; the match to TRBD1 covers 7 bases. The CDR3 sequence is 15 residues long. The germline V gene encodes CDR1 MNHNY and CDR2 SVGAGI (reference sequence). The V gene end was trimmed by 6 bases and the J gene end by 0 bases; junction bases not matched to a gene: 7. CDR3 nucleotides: TGTGCCAGCAGCTCACAGGGGTCGTTGAACACTGAAGCTTTCTTT. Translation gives CASSSQGSLNTEAFF.

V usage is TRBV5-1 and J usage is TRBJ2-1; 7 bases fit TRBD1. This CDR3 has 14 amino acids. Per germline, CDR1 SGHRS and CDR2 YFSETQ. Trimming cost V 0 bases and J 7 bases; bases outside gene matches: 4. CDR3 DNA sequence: TGCGCCAGCAGCTTGGCGCTACAGGGGAATGAGCAGTTCTTC. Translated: CASSLALQGNEQFF. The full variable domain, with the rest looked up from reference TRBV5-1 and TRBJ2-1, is KAGVTQTPRYLIKTRGQQVTLSCSPISGHRSVSWYQQTPGQGLQFLFEYFSETQRNKGNFPGRFSGRQFSNSRSEMNVSTLELGDSALYLCASSLALQGNEQFFGPGTRLTVL.

The CDR3 coding sequence is TGTGCCAGTATCTACAGTTTAGGAAGTAATCAGCCCCAGCATTTT. Residues: CASIYSLGSNQPQHF. The chain is built from TRBV19 and TRBJ1-5, with no clear D. The CDR3 sequence is 15 residues long. CDR1 LNHDA and CDR2 SQIVND come from the germline V gene (reference sequence). The V gene lost 7 bases and the J gene lost 4 bases, with 17 bases spanning the gap. Full variable domain (rest looked up from reference TRBV19 and TRBJ1-5): DGGITQSPKYLFRKEGQNVTLSCEQNLNHDAMYWYRQDPGQGLRLIYYSQIVNDFQKGDIAEGYSVSREKKESFPLTVTSAQKNPTAFYLCASIYSLGSNQPQHFGDGTRLSIL.

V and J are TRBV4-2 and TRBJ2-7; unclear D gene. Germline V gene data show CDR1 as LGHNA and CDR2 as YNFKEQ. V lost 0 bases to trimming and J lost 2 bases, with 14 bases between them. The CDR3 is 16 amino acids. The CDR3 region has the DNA TGTGCCAGCAGCCAAGAATGGTTGGGCAGTACCTACGAGCAGTACTTC. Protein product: CASSQEWLGSTYEQYF.

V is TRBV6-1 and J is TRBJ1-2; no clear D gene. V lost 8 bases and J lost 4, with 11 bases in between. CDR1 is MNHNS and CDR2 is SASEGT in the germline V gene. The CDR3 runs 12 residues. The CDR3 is CASRLATYGYTF. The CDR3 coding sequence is TGTGCCAGCCGTTTGGCTACCTATGGCTACACCTTC.

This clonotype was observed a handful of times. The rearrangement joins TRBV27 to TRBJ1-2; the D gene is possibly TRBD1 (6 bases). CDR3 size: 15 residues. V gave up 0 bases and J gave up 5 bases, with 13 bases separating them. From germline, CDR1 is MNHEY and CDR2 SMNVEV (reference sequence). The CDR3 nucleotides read TGTGCCAGCAGTTTATCGTGGGACATCCGATATGGCTACACCTTC. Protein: CASSLSWDIRYGYTF.

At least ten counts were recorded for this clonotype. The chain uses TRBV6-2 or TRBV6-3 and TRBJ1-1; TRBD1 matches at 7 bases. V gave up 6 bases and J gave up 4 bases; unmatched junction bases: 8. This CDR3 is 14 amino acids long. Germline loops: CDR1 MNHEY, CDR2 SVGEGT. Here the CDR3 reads CASREGGASTEAFF. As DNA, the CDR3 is TGTGCCAGCAGGGAAGGGGGCGCGAGCACTGAAGCTTTCTTT.

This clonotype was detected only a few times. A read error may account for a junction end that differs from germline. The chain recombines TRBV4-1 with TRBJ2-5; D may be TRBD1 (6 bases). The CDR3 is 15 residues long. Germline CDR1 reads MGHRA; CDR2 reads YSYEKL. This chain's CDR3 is CASSQPGHQQETQYF. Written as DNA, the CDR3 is TGTGCCAGCAGCCAACCGGGACACCAACAAGAGACCCAGTACTTC.

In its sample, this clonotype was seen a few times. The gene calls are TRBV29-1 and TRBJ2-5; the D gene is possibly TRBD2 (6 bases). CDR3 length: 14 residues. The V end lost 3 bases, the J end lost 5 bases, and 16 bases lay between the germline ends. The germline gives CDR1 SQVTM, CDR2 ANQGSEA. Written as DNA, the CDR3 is TGCAGCGTTGACAGGAGGGGCACGCGGGAGACCCAGTACTTC. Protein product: CSVDRRGTRETQYF. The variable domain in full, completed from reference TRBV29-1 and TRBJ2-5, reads SAVISQKPSRDICQRGTSLTIQCQVDSQVTMMFWYRQQPGQSLTLIATANQGSEATYESGFVIDKFPISRPNLTFSTLTVSNMSPEDSSIYLCSVDRRGTRETQYFGPGTRLLVL.